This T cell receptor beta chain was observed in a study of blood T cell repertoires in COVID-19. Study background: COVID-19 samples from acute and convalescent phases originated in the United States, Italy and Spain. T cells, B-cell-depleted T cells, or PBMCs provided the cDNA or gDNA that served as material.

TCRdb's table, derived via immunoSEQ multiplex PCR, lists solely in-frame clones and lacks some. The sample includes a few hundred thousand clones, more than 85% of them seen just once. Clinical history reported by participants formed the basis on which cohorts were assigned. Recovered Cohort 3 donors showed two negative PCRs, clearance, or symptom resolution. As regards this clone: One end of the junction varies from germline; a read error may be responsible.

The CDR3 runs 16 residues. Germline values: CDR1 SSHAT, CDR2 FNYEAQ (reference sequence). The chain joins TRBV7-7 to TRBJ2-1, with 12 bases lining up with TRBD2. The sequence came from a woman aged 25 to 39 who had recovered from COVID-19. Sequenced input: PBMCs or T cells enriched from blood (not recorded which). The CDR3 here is CASSLGTSGSYNEQFF. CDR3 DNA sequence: TGTGCTAGCAGCCTCGGGACTAGCGGGTCCTACAATGAGCAGTTCTTC.